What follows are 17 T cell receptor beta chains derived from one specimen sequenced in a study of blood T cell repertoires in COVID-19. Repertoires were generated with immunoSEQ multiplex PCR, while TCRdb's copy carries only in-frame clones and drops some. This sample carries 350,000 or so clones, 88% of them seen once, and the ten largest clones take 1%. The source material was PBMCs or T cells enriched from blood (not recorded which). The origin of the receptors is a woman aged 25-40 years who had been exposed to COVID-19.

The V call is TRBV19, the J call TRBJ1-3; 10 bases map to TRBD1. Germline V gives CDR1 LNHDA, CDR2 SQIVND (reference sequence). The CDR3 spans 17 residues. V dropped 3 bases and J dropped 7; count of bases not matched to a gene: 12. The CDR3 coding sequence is TGTGCCAGTAGTATCGACCCCCCGGGACAGGGGAGGAACACCATATATTTT. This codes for CASSIDPPGQGRNTIYF.

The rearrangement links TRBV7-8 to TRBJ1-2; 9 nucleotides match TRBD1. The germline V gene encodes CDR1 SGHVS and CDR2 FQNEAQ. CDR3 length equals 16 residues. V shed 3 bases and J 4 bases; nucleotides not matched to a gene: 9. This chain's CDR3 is CASSFNIGTGLYGYTF. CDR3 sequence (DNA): TGTGCCAGCAGCTTTAATATCGGGACAGGGCTCTATGGCTACACCTTC.

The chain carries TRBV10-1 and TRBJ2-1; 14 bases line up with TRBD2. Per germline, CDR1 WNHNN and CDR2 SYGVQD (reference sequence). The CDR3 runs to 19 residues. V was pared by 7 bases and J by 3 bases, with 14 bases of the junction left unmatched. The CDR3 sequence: CASTYLGLAGEKNYNEQFF. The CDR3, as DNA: TGCGCCAGCACCTACTTGGGACTAGCGGGAGAGAAGAACTACAATGAGCAGTTCTTC.

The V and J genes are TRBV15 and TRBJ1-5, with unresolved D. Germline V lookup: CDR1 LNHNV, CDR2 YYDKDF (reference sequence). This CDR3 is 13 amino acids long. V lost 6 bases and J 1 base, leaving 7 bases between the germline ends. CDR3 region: CATRTGSNQPQHF. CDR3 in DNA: TGTGCCACCAGGACGGGGAGCAATCAGCCCCAGCATTTT. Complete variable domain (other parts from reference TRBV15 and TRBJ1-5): DAMVIQNPRYQVTQFGKPVTLSCSQTLNHNVMYWYQQKSSQAPKLLFHYYDKDFNNEADTPDNFQSRRPNTSFCFLDIRSPGLGDTAMYLCATRTGSNQPQHFGDGTRLSIL.

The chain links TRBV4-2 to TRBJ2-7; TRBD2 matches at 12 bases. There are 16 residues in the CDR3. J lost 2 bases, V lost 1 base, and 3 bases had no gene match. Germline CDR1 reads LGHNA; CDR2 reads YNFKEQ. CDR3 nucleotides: TGTGCCAGCAGCCAAGCCGGACTAGCGGGAACCTACGAGCAGTACTTC. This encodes CASSQAGLAGTYEQYF.

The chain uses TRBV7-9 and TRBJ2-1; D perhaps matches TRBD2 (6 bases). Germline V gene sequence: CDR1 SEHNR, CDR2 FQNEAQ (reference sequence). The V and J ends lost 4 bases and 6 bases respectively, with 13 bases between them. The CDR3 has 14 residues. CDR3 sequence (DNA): TGTGCCAGCAGCTGGGAACGGGGGATCAATGAGCAGTTCTTC. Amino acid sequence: CASSWERGINEQFF.

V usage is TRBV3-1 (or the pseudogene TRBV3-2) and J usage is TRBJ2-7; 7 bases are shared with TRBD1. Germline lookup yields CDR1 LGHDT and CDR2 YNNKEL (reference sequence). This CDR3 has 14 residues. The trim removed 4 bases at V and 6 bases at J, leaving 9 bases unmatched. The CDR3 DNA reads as TGTGCCAGCAGCCCAAGGGACAGTACCCTCGAGCAGTACTTC. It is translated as CASSPRDSTLEQYF.

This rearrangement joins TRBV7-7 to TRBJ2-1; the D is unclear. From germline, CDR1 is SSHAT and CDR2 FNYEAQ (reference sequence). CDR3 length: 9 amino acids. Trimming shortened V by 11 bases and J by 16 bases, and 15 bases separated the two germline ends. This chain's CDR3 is CAGPTGGFF. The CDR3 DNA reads TGTGCCGGCCCCACCGGCGGTTTCTTC.

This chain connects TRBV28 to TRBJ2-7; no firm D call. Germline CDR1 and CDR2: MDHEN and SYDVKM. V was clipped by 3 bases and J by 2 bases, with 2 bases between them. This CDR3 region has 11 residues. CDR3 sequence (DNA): TGTGCCAGCAGTTTCACCTACGAGCAGTACTTC. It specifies CASSFTYEQYF.

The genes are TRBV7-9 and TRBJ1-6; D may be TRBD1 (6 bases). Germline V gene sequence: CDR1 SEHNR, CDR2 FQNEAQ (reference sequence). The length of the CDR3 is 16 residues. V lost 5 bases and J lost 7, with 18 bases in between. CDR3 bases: TGTGCCAGCAGCCCGCCCAGGGGCACTTCAAATTCACCCCTCCACTTT. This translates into CASSPPRGTSNSPLHF.

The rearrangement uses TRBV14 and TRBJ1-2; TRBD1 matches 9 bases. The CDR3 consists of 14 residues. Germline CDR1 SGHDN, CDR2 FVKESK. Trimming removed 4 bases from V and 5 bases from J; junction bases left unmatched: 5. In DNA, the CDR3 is TGTGCCAGCAGCCCGGGACAGGGAAAGTATGGCTACACCTTC. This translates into CASSPGQGKYGYTF.

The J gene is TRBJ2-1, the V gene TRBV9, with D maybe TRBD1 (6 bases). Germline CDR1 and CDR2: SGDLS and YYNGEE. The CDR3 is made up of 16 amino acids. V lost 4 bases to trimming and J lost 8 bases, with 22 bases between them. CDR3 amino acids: CASSLHPGAGVDEQFF. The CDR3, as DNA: TGTGCCAGCAGCCTTCACCCTGGGGCAGGGGTCGATGAGCAGTTCTTC.

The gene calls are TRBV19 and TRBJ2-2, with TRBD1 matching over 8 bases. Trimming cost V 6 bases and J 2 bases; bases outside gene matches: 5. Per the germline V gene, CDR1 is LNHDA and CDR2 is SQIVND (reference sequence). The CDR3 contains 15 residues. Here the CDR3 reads CASRTGDYNTGELFF. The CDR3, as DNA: TGTGCCAGTAGGACAGGGGATTACAACACCGGGGAGCTGTTTTTT.

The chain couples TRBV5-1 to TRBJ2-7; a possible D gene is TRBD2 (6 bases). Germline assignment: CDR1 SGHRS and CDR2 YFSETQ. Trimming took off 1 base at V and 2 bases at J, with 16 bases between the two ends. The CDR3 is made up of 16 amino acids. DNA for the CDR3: TGCGCCAGCAGCTTGCAAGGGTCGGGGGTTGCCTACGAGCAGTACTTC. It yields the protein CASSLQGSGVAYEQYF.

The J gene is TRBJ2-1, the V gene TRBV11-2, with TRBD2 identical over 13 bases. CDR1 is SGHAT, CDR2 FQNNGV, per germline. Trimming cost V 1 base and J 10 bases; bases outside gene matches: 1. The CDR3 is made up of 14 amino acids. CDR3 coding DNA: TGTGCCAGCAGCTTAGGGACTAGCGGGAGAGAGCAGTTCTTC. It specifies CASSLGTSGREQFF.

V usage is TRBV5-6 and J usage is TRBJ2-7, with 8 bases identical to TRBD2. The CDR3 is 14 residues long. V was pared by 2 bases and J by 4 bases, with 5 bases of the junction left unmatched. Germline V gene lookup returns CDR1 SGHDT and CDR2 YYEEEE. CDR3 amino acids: CASSFVSGGYEQYF. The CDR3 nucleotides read TGTGCCAGCAGCTTTGTCAGCGGGGGTTACGAGCAGTACTTC. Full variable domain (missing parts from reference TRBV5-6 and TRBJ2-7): DAGVTQSPTHLIKTRGQQVTLRCSPKSGHDTVSWYQQALGQGPQFIFQYYEEEERQRGNFPDRFSGHQFPNYSSELNVNALLLGDSALYLCASSFVSGGYEQYFGPGTRLTVT.

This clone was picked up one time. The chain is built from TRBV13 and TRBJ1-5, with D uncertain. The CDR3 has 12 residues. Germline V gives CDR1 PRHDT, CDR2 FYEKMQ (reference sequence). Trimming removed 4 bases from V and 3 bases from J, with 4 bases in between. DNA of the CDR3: TGTGCCAGCAGCTCTTTCAATCAGCCCCAGCATTTT. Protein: CASSSFNQPQHF.